This T cell receptor beta chain was sequenced during a study of human T cells and chemical hapten exposure. The CDR3 is made up of 12 amino acids. V dropped 8 bases and J dropped 3 bases, with 11 bases sitting between them. From germline, CDR1 is MDHEN and CDR2 SYDVKM. TCRdb ran MiXCR on the RACE reads and lists one entry per CDR3 protein. Of around 100,000 distinct CDR3 sequences listed, over 9.5% are singletons. The time point was: patch test 2, 6 weeks after DPC sensitization. Treatment described: therapeutic diphenylcyclopropenone sensitization with weekly scalp DPC. This TCR was recovered from a woman between 35 and 50 years old with alopecia areata. Some clones in this sample may be carry-over from other donors' samples. The sample was whole blood, taken in connection with sensitization to the hapten diphenylcyclopropenone (DPC). This chain joins TRBV28 and TRBJ2-7; perhaps TRBD2 as D (5 bases). CDR3 protein: CASEGSNYEQYF. CDR3 DNA sequence: TGTGCCAGCGAGGGCAGCAACTACGAGCAGTACTTC.